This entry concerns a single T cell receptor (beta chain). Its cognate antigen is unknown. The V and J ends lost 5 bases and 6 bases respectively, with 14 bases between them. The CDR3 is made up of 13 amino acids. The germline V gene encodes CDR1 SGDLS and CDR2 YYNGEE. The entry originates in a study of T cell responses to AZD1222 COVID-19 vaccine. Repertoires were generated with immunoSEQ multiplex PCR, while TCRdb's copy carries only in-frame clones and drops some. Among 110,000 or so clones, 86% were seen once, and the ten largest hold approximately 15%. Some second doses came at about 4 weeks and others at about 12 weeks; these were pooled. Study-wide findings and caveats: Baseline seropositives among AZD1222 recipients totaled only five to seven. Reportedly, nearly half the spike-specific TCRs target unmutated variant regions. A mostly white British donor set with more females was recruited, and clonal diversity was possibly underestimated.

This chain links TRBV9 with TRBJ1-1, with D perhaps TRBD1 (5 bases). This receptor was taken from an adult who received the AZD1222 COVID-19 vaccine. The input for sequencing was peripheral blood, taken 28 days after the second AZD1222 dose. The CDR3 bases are TGTGCCAGCAGTGGGGCAGGCCGAGCTGAAGCTTTCTTT. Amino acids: CASSGAGRAEAFF.